This T cell receptor (beta chain) was found in a study of T cell responses to AZD1222 COVID-19 vaccine. Study-wide results and limits: Sampled repertoires all dated from after the peak T cell response.

Sequenced by immunoSEQ multiplex PCR; TCRdb stores in-frame clones only, minus some. The sample lists 60,000 to 100,000 clones, around 87% occurring once. In regard to this clone: Its specificity is not known.

The origin of this receptor is an adult in good health. Sequenced here: peripheral blood, sampled on day 0 of AZD1222 vaccination.

The CDR3 coding sequence is TGTGCCAGTAGTAGCCGGGTCGGGGCCAACGTCCTGACTTTC. It yields the protein CASSSRVGANVLTF. The chain has TRBV19 and TRBJ2-6; D not resolved. V was cut by 4 bases and J by 4 bases, with 8 bases left in between. The CDR3 loop spans 14 amino acids. Looked up from germline, CDR1 is LNHDA and CDR2 is SQIVND (reference sequence).